Listed here is a single T cell receptor beta chain. This CDR3 has 15 residues. Germline lookup yields CDR1 LNHDA and CDR2 SQIVND (reference sequence). This record comes from a study of human CD8 memory T cell subsets. Making the TCR beta libraries relied on UMI-labeled 5' RACE. TCRdb derives one entry per CDR3 protein from the 5' RACE reads, leaving out DNA. Here the sample table reports 6,000 to 8,500 distinct CDR3 sequences. PBMC in the sample derive from buffy coats of healthy donors. The chain employs TRBV19 and TRBJ2-1; TCRdb reports TRBD1, a call that lacks DNA to check it against. Material: CD8+ T cells from PBMCs. This TCR was recovered from a human donor in good health. CDR3 region: CASSIFGQGDNEQFF.